This entry describes one T cell receptor (beta chain). Amplification used 60 Vbeta primers and 13 Jbeta primers. The table came from immunoSEQ multiplex PCR; TCRdb's copy has only in-frame clones and leaves some out. Here the sample table reports roughly 62,000 clones. These data belong to a study of cytomegalovirus exposure and HLA in healthy donors. This CDR3 region has 16 residues. Germline V gene data show CDR1 as MNHNS and CDR2 as SASEGT. The ends lost 0 bases at V and 2 bases at J; junction bases unmatched: 4. The genes are TRBV6-1 and TRBJ1-2; TRBD1 matches 9 bases. This clonotype was sampled from a woman aged 18-29 years in good health and CMV-seronegative. Sequencing used PBMCs. CDR3 loop: CASSEAQGARNYGYTF. The DNA of the CDR3 is TGTGCCAGCAGTGAAGCACAGGGGGCGCGGAACTATGGCTACACCTTC.